This TCR beta chain was found in a study of blood T cell repertoires in COVID-19. Study-wide context: Sites in the United States, Italy and Spain provided acute and convalescent COVID-19 samples. From T cells, B-cell-depleted T cells, or PBMCs came the material, which was cDNA or gDNA.

The CDR3 extends over 15 amino acids. After removal of 3 bases from V and 7 bases from J, the junction contained 9 bases not matched to a gene. Germline V lookup: CDR1 LNHDA, CDR2 SQIVND (reference sequence). How the authors handled the data: Researchers report that nucleated cell counts were estimated from reference gene primer amplification. Profiling relied on immunoSEQ multiplex PCR, and the TCRdb table lists in-frame clones only, not all of them. Clonal size and the V and J genes are those of that table, whereas D and trimming came from the DNA. Here the sample spans approximately 100,000 clones, 84% being singletons.

Material for sequencing was peripheral blood. The clonotype originates from a human donor in a cohort sampled during active COVID-19. The V call is TRBV19, the J call TRBJ1-2, with 9 bases lining up with TRBD1. CDR3 loop: CASSINTGGAGGYTF. CDR3 in DNA: TGTGCCAGTAGTATTAACACAGGGGGCGCCGGTGGCTACACCTTC.